This T cell receptor (beta chain) was captured in a study of T cells after yellow fever vaccination. Study-wide results and limits: After the booster, 96% of CD4 and about nine tenths of CD8 primary-response clones were re-detected. Faster peaking, at day 5 versus 15, marked a secondary response that was weaker.

About this clonotype itself: Antigen unknown.

The 5'RACE template-switching step produced TCR cDNA and added a universal primer site and UMIs. TCRdb redid the calling of the 5' RACE reads with MiXCR, one entry per CDR3 protein. The sample lists hundreds of thousands of distinct CDR3 sequences, about 19% seen once, with around an eighth in the top ten. The CDR3 has 15 amino acids. CDR1 LGHDT and CDR2 YNNKEL come from the germline V gene (reference sequence). V lost 6 bases to trimming and J lost 6 bases, with 21 bases between them. The V gene is TRBV3-1, the J gene TRBJ2-7, with D perhaps matching TRBD1 or TRBD2 (5 bases each). The receptor comes from a man aged 25-45 years who received the YFV17D yellow fever vaccine. The specimen was PBMCs, collected 15 days after the yellow fever booster vaccination. In nucleotides, the CDR3 is TGTGCCAGCAGGAACGAGGGCAGGGCGTTTGGCGAGCAGTACTTC. This translates into CASRNEGRAFGEQYF.